This T cell receptor (beta chain) was retrieved from a study of shared clonotypes between healthy human individuals. Study-wide results and limits: Generation of non-shared clonotypes was less probable than generation of clonotypes shared by all four donors. How much donors shared clonotypes was expected to be affected by sequencing depth. Estimated clonotype richness was generally higher in naive than memory subsets. Sharing across four donors was highest in naive CD4 (about 5%) and lowest in memory CD8 (0.4%).

The V end lost 0 bases, the J end lost 0 bases, and 12 bases lay between the germline ends. The germline V gene has CDR1 SQVTM and CDR2 ANQGSEA. The CDR3 loop spans 16 amino acids. Only in-frame clones appear in the TCRdb table, and some are missing; sequencing was by immunoSEQ multiplex PCR. Of some 240,000 clones in the sample, 65% were seen once. To note about this clone: The antigen is undetermined.

The sequenced sample consisted of memory CD4+ T cells sorted from blood. Subset given: CD45RA-negative fraction. This chain uses TRBV29-1 with TRBJ1-3; a weak D match, TRBD1 (6 bases). The sequence derives from a man aged 25 to 40 in good health. For the CDR3, the DNA is TGCAGCGTTGAAGATCGAACAGGGAACTCTGGAAACACCATATATTTT. Encoded protein: CSVEDRTGNSGNTIYF. Combining the CDR3 with reference TRBV29-1 and TRBJ1-3 gives the whole variable domain SAVISQKPSRDICQRGTSLTIQCQVDSQVTMMFWYRQQPGQSLTLIATANQGSEATYESGFVIDKFPISRPNLTFSTLTVSNMSPEDSSIYLCSVEDRTGNSGNTIYFGEGSWLTVV.